Below, one T cell receptor (beta chain) is given with its context. The authors' processing: How many nucleated cells were present was estimated from reference gene primer amplification. Some clones are missing from TCRdb's copy, which holds only in-frame ones; the method was immunoSEQ multiplex PCR. The DNA gave D and trimming, while V, J and clone size come from that table. The table includes roughly 160,000 clones, under 80% detected once. This entry comes from a study of blood T cell repertoires in COVID-19. Germline lookup yields CDR1 LGHDT and CDR2 YNNKEL (reference sequence). V lost 4 bases and J lost 2, with 11 bases in between. The CDR3 is 14 residues long.

The TCR sequence derives from a woman aged 80 or over with acute or convalescent COVID-19. The rearrangement uses TRBV3-1 (or the pseudogene TRBV3-2) and TRBJ1-2; D is unclear. The specimen sequenced was peripheral blood. The CDR3: CASSLTPLNYGYTF. In nucleotides, the CDR3 is TGTGCCAGCAGCCTGACACCTCTCAACTATGGCTACACCTTC.